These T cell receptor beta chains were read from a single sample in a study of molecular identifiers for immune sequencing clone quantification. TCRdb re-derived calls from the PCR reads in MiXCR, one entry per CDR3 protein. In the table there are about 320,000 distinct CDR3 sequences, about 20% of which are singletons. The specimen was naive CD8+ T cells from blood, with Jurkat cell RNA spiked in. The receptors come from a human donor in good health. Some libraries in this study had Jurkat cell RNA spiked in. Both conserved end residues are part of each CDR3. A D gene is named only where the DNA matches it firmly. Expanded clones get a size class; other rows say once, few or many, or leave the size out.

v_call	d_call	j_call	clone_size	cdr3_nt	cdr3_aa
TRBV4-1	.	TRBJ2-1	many	TGCGCCAGCAGCCTGCCGGGTCCAAGCTACAATGAGCAGTTCTTC	CASSLPGPSYNEQFF
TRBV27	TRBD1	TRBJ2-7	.	TGTGCCAGCAGGCAGGGACAGTGGCCCAGGTACGAGCAGTACTTC	CASRQGQWPRYEQYF
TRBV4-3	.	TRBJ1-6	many	TGCGCCAGCAGCCAAGAAACAGGGAGCTCCTATAATTCACCCCTCCACTTT	CASSQETGSSYNSPLHF
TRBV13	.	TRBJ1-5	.	TGTGCCAGCAGCTTATCTTCGGGTGCTTATAGCAATCAGCCCCAGCATTTT	CASSLSSGAYSNQPQHF
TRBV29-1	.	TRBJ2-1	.	TGCAGCGTTGATGAAGGGGGGGTGGATGAGCAGTTCTTC	CSVDEGGVDEQFF
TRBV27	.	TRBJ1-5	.	TGTGCCGGCAGTTTGTCGGGGGGCGGTAATCAGCCCCAGCATTTT	CAGSLSGGGNQPQHF
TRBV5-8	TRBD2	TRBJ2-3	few	TGTGCCAGCAGCTTGGCAGGACTAGCGGGAGGGCCCTCGAGCACAGATACGCAGTATTTT	CASSLAGLAGGPSSTDTQYF
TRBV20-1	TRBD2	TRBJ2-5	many	TGCAGTGCTAGAGATTCCATGACTAGCGGAATCCAAGAGACCCAGTACTTC	CSARDSMTSGIQETQYF
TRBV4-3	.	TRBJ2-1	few	TGCGCCAGCAGCCAAGATCTCGCCCTAAACCTATACAATGAGCAGTTCTTC	CASSQDLALNLYNEQFF
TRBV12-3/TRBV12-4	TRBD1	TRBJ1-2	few	TGTGCCAGCAGTTCTGAGGACAGGGGAGCCTATGGCTACACCTTC	CASSSEDRGAYGYTF
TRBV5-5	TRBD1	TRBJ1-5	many	TGTGCCAGCAGCACAGGGGGATATGGCAATCAGCCCCAGCATTTT	CASSTGGYGNQPQHF
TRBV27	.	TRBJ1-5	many	TGTGCCAGCAGCCCCAGGGTATCCGATCAGCCCCAGCATTTT	CASSPRVSDQPQHF
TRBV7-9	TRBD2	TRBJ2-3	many	TGTGCCAGCAGCCACGGGAGGCGCACAGATACGCAGTATTTT	CASSHGRRTDTQYF
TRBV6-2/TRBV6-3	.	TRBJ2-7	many	TGTGCCAGCACCCAGGGCACCTACGAGCAGTACTTC	CASTQGTYEQYF
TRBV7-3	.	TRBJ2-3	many	TGTGCCAGCAGCTCCTTCTCGGGAGATACGCAGTATTTT	CASSSFSGDTQYF
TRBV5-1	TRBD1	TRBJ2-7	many	TGCGCCAGCAGCTCCCGGACAGGGCCCATCGAGCAGTACTTC	CASSSRTGPIEQYF
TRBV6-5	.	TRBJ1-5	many	TGTGCCAGCAGCTTTGGGCCTGCTGAGGGCAATCAGCCCCAGCATTTT	CASSFGPAEGNQPQHF
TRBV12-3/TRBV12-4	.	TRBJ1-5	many	TGTGCCAGCAGTCCAACTGCCGGGCGCAATCAGCCCCAGCATTTT	CASSPTAGRNQPQHF
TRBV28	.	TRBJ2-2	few	TGTGCCAGCAGTTTAATCCAAAGGACGGGTGGACCCGGGGAGCTGTTTTTT	CASSLIQRTGGPGELFF
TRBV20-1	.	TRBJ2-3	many	TGCAGTGCTAGTTTTCCAGGTCGTAGCACAGATACGCAGTATTTT	CSASFPGRSTDTQYF
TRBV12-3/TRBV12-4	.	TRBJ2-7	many	TGTGCCAGCACCCAGGGCCACGAGCAGTACTTC	CASTQGHEQYF
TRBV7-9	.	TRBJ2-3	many	TGTGCCAGCAGCCAAGAAGGGGGGGCAGATACGCAGTATTTT	CASSQEGGADTQYF
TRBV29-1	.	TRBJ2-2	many	TGCAGCGTTGAGTACGGGAGTGGAACCGGGGAGCTGTTTTTT	CSVEYGSGTGELFF
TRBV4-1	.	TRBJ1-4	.	TGCGCCAGCAGCCAAGATTGGCAGGGTCTTGAAAAACTGTTTTTT	CASSQDWQGLEKLFF
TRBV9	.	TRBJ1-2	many	TGTGCCAGCAGCGTAGCAGCGTCTCCCGGAGGCTATGGCTACACCTTC	CASSVAASPGGYGYTF
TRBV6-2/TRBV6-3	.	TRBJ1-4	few	TGTGCCAGCAGAACCACAGGGTTGGATGAAAAACTGTTTTTT	CASRTTGLDEKLFF
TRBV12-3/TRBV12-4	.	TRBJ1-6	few	TGTGCCAGCAGCCCCTTAGACAATTCACCCCTCCACTTT	CASSPLDNSPLHF
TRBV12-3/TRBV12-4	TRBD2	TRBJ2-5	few	TGTGCCAGCAGTGTGACTAGCGGGGGCCCCGGAGGCGAGACCCAGTACTTC	CASSVTSGGPGGETQYF
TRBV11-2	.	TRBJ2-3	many	TGTGCCAGCAGCCGCACAGATACGCAGTATTTT	CASSRTDTQYF
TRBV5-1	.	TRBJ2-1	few	TGCGCCAGCAGCCTACAGGGACACAACTACAATGAGCAGTTCTTC	CASSLQGHNYNEQFF
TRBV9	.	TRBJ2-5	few	TGTGCCAGCACCCCTGATGCGCGGGGCCCCCAAGAGACCCAGTACTTC	CASTPDARGPQETQYF
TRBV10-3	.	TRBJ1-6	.	TGTGCCATCAGTGACCCGGACAGTACGAATTCACCCCTCCACTTT	CAISDPDSTNSPLHF
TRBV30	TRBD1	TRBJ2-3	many	TGTGCCTGGAGAACAGGGGGCCCAGATACGCAGTATTTT	CAWRTGGPDTQYF
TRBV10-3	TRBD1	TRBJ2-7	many	TGTGCCATCAGAGGGGACAGTGAAGCCTACGAGCAGTACTTC	CAIRGDSEAYEQYF
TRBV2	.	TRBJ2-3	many	TGTGCCAGCAGTGACGAGGGTTTGTTCACAGATACGCAGTATTTT	CASSDEGLFTDTQYF
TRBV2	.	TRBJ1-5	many	TGTGCCAGCAGTTGGACAGCCTATAGCAATCAGCCCCAGCATTTT	CASSWTAYSNQPQHF
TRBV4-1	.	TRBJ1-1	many	TGCGCCAGCAGCCAAGATAACGTGGGGGCGAAGATGAACACTGAAGCTTTCTTT	CASSQDNVGAKMNTEAFF
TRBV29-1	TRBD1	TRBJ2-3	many	TGCAGCGCTGGGGACAGACTCACAGATACGCAGTATTTT	CSAGDRLTDTQYF
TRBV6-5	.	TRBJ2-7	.	TGTGCCAGCAGTTACGGGGCAGGCGACCCTCTCTACGGGCAGTACTTC	CASSYGAGDPLYGQYF
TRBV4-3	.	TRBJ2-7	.	TGCGCCTGCAGCCCTTCCGGGATGGGCAAATACGAGCAGTACTTC	CACSPSGMGKYEQYF
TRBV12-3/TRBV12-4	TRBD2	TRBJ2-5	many	TGTGCCAGCAGACTCGGACTAGCGGGGGACCAAGAGACCCAGTACTTC	CASRLGLAGDQETQYF
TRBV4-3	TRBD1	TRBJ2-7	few	TGCGCCAGCAGCCCAACGACAGGGGAGTACTACGAGCAGTACTTC	CASSPTTGEYYEQYF
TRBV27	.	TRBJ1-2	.	TGTGCCAGCAGTCCAGAAAGGGGGTCTGGCTACACCTTC	CASSPERGSGYTF
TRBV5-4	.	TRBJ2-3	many	TGTGCCAGCAGCTTTAATTGGGGAGATACGCAGTATTTT	CASSFNWGDTQYF
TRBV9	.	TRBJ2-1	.	TGTGCCAGCAGCGGGACAGAGAATTACAATGGGCAGTTCTTC	CASSGTENYNGQFF
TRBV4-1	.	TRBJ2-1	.	TGCGCCAGCGGCCAGTCGTACAATGAGCAGTTCTTT	CASGQSYNEQFF
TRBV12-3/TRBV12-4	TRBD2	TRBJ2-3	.	TGCGCCAGCTGTAGCGGGGGTGGGGATACGCAGTATTTT	CASCSGGGDTQYF